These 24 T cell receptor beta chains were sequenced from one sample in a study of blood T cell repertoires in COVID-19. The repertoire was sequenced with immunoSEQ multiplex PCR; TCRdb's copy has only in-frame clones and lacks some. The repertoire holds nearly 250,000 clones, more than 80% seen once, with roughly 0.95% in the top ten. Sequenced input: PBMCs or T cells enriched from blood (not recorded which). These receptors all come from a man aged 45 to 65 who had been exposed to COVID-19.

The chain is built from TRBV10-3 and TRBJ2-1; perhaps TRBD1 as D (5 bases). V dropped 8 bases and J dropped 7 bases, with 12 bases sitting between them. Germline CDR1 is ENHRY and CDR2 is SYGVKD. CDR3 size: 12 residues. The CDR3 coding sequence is TGTGCCATCGGGGCTGGGTCGAATGAGCAGTTCTTC. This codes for CAIGAGSNEQFF.

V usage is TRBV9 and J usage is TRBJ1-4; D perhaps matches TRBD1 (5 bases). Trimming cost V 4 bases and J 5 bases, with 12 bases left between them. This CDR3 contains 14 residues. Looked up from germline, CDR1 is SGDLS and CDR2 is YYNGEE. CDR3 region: CASSRGLTNEKLFF. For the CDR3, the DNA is TGTGCCAGCAGCAGGGGACTGACGAATGAAAAACTGTTTTTT.

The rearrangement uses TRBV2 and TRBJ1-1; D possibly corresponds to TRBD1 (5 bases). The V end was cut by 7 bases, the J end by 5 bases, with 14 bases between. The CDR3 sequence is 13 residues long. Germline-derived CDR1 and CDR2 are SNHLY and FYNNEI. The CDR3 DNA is TGTGCCAGCATCAGGGAACAACGAACTGAAGCTTTCTTT. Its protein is CASIREQRTEAFF.

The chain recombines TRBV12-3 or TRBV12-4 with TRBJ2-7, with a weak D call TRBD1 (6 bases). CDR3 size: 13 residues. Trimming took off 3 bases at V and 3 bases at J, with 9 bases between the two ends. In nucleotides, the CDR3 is TGTGCCAGCAGTTTCACGGACAGCTACGAGCAGTACTTC. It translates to CASSFTDSYEQYF.

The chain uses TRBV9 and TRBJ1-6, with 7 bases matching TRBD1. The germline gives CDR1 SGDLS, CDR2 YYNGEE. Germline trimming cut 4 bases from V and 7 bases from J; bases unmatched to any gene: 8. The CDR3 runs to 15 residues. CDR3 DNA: TGTGCCAGCAGCTCCCAGACAGGGAGGAATTCACCCCTCCACTTT. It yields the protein CASSSQTGRNSPLHF.

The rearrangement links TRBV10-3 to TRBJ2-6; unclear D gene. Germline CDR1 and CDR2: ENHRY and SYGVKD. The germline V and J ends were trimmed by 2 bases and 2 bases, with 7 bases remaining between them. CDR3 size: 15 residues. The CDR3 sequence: CAISEAGAGANVLTF. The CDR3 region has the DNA TGTGCCATCAGTGAGGCAGGTGCTGGGGCCAACGTCCTGACTTTC.

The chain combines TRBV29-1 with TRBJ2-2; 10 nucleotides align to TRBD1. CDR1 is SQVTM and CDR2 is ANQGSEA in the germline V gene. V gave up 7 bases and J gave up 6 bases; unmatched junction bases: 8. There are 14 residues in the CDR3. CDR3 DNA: TGCAGCGCAGTTCGGGACAGGGGATCCGGGGAGCTGTTTTTT. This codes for CSAVRDRGSGELFF.

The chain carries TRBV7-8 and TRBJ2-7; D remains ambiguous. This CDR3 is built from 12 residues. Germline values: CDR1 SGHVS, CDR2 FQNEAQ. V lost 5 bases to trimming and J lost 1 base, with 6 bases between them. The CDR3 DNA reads TGTGCCAGCAGCCAATCTTCCTACGAGCAGTACTTC. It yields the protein CASSQSSYEQYF.

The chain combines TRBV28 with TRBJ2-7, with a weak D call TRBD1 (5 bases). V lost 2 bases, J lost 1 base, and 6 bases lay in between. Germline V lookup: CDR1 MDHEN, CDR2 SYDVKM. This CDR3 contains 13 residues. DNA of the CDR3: TGTGCCAGCAGTTTAGGGGCTTCCTACGAGCAGTACTTC. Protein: CASSLGASYEQYF.

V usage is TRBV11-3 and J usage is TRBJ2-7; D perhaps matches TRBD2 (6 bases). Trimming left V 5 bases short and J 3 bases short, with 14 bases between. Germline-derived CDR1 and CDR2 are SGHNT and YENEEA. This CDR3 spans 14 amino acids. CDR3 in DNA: TGTGCCAGCAGCCGGGCCGGGGGATTCTACGAGCAGTACGTC. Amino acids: CASSRAGGFYEQYV.

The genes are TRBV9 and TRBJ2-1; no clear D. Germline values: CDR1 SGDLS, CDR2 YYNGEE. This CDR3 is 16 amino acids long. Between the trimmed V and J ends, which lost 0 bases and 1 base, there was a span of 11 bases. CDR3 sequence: CASSVVSNPSYNEQFF. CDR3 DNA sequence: TGTGCCAGCAGCGTAGTTAGTAACCCATCCTACAATGAGCAGTTCTTC.

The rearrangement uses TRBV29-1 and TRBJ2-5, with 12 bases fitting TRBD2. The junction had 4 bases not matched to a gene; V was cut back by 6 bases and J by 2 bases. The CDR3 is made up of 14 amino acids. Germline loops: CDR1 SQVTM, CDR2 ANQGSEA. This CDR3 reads CSVVLAGGQETQYF. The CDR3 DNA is TGCAGCGTCGTACTAGCGGGGGGTCAAGAGACCCAGTACTTC. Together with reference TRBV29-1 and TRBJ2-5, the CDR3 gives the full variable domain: SAVISQKPSRDICQRGTSLTIQCQVDSQVTMMFWYRQQPGQSLTLIATANQGSEATYESGFVIDKFPISRPNLTFSTLTVSNMSPEDSSIYLCSVVLAGGQETQYFGPGTRLLVL.

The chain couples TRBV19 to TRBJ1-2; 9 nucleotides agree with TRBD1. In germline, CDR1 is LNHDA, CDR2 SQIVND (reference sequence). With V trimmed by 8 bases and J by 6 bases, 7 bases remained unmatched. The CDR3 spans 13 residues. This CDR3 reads CASGSRQGDGYTF. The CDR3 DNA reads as TGTGCCAGTGGTTCTAGACAGGGGGATGGCTACACCTTC.

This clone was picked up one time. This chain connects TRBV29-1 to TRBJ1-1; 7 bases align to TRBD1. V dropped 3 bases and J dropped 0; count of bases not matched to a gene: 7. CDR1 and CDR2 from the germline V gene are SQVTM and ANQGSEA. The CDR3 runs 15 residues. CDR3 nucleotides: TGCAGCGTTGACAGGGGGAATGGGTTGAACACTGAAGCTTTCTTT. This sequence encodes CSVDRGNGLNTEAFF.

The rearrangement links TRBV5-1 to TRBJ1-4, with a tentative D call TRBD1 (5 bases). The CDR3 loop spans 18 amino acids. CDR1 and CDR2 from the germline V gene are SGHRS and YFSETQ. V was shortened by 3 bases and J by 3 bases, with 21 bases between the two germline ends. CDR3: CASSSTVSANPANEKLFF. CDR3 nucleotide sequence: TGCGCCAGCAGCTCGACAGTTTCGGCAAATCCGGCTAATGAAAAACTGTTTTTT.

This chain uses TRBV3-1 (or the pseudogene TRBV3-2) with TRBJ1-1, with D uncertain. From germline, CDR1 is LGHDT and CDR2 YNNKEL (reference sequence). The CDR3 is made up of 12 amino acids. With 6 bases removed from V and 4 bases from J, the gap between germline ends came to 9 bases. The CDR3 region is CASSLSGTEAFF. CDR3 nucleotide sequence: TGTGCCAGCAGTCTAAGTGGCACTGAAGCTTTCTTT.

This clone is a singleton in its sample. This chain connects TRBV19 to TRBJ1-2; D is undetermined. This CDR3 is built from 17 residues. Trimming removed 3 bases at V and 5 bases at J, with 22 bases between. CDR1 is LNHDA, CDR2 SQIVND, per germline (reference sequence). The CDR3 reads CASSIGWASYQQYGYTF. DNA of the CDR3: TGTGCCAGTAGTATTGGTTGGGCGTCTTACCAACAATATGGCTACACCTTC.

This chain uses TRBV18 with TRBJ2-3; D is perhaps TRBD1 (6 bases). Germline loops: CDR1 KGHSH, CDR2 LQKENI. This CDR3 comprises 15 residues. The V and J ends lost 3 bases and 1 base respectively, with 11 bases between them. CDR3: CASSPAGGGTDTQYF. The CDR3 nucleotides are TGTGCCAGCTCACCGGCTGGGGGCGGCACAGATACGCAGTATTTT.

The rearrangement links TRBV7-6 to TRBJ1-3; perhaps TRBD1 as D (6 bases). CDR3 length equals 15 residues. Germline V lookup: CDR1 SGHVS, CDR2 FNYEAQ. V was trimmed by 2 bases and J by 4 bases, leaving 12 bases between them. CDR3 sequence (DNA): TGTGCCAGCAGCTTATTCCAGGGGAGCGGAAACACCATATATTTT. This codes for CASSLFQGSGNTIYF. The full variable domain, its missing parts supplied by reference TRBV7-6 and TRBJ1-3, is GAGVSQSPRYKVTKRGQDVALRCDPISGHVSLYWYRQALGQGPEFLTYFNYEAQQDKSGLPNDRFSAERPEGSISTLTIQRTEQRDSAMYRCASSLFQGSGNTIYFGEGSWLTVV.

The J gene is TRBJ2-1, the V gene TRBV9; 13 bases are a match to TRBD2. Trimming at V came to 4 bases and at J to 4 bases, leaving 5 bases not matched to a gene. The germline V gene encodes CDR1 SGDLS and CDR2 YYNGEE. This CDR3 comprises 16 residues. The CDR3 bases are TGTGCCAGCAGCCTACGACTAGCGGGAGGATACAATGAGCAGTTCTTC. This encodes CASSLRLAGGYNEQFF.

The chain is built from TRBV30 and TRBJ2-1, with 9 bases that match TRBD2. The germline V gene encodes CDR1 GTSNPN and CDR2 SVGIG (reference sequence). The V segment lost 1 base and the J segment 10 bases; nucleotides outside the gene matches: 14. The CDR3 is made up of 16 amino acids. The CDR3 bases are TGTGCCTGGAGTGGGTGGAGGGAGCTAGCGGGAAGCGAGCAGTTCTTC. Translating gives CAWSGWRELAGSEQFF. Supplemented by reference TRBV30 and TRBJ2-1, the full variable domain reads SQTIHQWPATLVQPVGSPLSLECTVEGTSNPNLYWYRQAAGRGLQLLFYSVGIGQISSEVPQNLSASRPQDRQFILSSKKLLLSDSGFYLCAWSGWRELAGSEQFFGPGTRLTVL.

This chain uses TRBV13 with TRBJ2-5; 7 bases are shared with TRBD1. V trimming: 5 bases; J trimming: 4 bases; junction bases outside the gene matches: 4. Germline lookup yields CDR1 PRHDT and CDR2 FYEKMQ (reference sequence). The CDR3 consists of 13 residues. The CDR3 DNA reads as TGTGCCAGCAGCCGATCAGGGGGAGAGACCCAGTACTTC. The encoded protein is CASSRSGGETQYF.

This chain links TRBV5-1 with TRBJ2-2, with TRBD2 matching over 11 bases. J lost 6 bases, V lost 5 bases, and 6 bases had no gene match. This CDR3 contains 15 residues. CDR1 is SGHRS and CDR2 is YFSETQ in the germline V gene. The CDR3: CASSRLAGGPGELFF. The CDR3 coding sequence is TGCGCCAGCAGTCGGCTAGCGGGAGGCCCCGGGGAGCTGTTTTTT.

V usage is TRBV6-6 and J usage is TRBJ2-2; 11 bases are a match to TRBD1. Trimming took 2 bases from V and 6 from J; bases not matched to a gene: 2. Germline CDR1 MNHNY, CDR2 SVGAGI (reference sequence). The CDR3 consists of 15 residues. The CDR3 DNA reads TGTGCCAGCAGTTACGGGACAGGGGGTTCCGGGGAGCTGTTTTTT. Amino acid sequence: CASSYGTGGSGELFF.